This TCR beta chain comes out of a study of long-term antiretroviral therapy in people with HIV. Version v3.0 of the immunoSEQ assay ran at survey level. Measured with immunoSEQ multiplex PCR; TCRdb has only the in-frame clones, and not every one. The sample lists roughly 18,000 clones, 91% occurring once. This sample comprised unsorted PBMCs, obtained 3 years after starting antiretroviral therapy. This clonotype originated in a man over 45 with HIV.

The CDR3 coding sequence is TGTGCCAGCAGAGGAAACAGGGATGAGCAGTACTTC. Protein sequence: CASRGNRDEQYF. The chain combines TRBV5-6 with TRBJ2-7; D may be TRBD1 (6 bases). Trimming shortened V by 5 bases and J by 7 bases, and 13 bases separated the two germline ends. Germline V lookup: CDR1 SGHDT, CDR2 YYEEEE. This CDR3 contains 12 residues.